This TCR beta chain was profiled in a study of CD8+CD57+ T cells in acquired aplastic anemia. Overall study: Roughly 3.2 ug was the average amount of DNA from sorted CD4+ and CD8+ cells.

Per the germline V gene, CDR1 is SEHNR and CDR2 is FQNEAQ (reference sequence). V was clipped by 7 bases and J by 7 bases, with 11 bases between them. This CDR3 region has 11 residues. Comments on this clonotype: The antigen remains undetermined.

According to the study, genomic DNA was the template for TCR beta VDJ and CDR3 profiling. TCRdb itself ran the reads through MiXCR, one entry per CDR3 protein. The sample includes some 120,000 distinct CDR3 sequences, approximately 50% seen only once; the top ten take 25% to 35%. Patients sequenced had flow cytometry evidence of CD8+CD57+ cell expansion. The diagnosis in all patients was severe acquired aplastic anemia. Study outcomes and limitations: Patients were compared with controls for CD8+ Simpson's diversity, and no significant difference emerged. Patients and controls shared twenty-nine CD8+ CDR3 sequences.

Sequenced sample: sorted CD4+, CD8+, or CD8+CD57+ T cells (not recorded which) from PBMCs. The chain is built from TRBV7-9 and TRBJ2-7; tentatively, D is TRBD1 or TRBD2 (7 bases each). This receptor was obtained from a human donor with aplastic anemia. CDR3 bases: TGTGCCAGCACCCAGGGGGGGGAGCAGTACTTC. This encodes CASTQGGEQYF.